The rows below give T cell receptor beta chains drawn from one sample of a study of radiotherapy plus CTLA-4 blockade in lung cancer. Sequenced by immunoSEQ multiplex PCR; TCRdb stores in-frame clones only, minus some. The table lists 11,000 to 15,000 clones, around 87% of them singletons, with roughly 14% in the top ten. The specimen comprised peripheral blood, sampled from a patient treated with radiotherapy plus ipilimumab. The receptors were sampled from a human donor with non-small cell lung cancer that progressed on radiotherapy plus ipilimumab. Some clones in this sample may be carry-over from other donors' samples. CDR3s include the opening cysteine and the closing phenylalanine or tryptophan. D genes are given only for firm matches. Part of the rows lack a size; the others show once, few, many or a class for expanded clones.

j_gene	v_gene	abundance	d_gene	CDR3aa	CDR3nt
TRBJ2-7	TRBV6-5	NA	TRBD2	CASSYSLLAGTREQYF	TGTGCCAGCAGTTACTCACTACTAGCGGGAACTCGCGAGCAGTACTTC
TRBJ1-1	TRBV18	NA	TRBD1	CASSPWAGGMNTEAFF	TGTGCCAGCTCACCATGGGCAGGGGGCATGAACACTGAAGCTTTCTTT
TRBJ2-1	TRBV13	NA	TRBD2	CASTGGLREEVYNEQFF	TGTGCCAGCACCGGGGGTCTGCGGGAGGAGGTCTACAATGAGCAGTTCTTC
TRBJ1-2	TRBV6-6	NA	NA	CASWGGQSTF	TGTGCCAGCTGGGGGGGGCAGAGCACCTTC
TRBJ2-1	TRBV5-6	once	TRBD1	CASSLVGTGVLNEQFF	TGTGCCAGCAGCTTGGTTGGGACAGGGGTTCTCAATGAGCAGTTCTTC
TRBJ1-2	TRBV6-5	NA	NA	CASSATPNYGYTF	TGTGCCAGCAGTGCGACACCTAACTATGGCTACACCTTC
TRBJ2-3	TRBV19	NA	TRBD2	CASSIGTSGGARDTQYF	TGTGCCAGTAGTATAGGCACTAGCGGGGGGGCAAGAGATACGCAGTATTTT
TRBJ2-1	TRBV11-2	few	TRBD1	CASSPVPGQGAPSNEQFF	TGTGCCAGCAGCCCAGTCCCGGGACAGGGGGCCCCTTCCAATGAGCAGTTCTTC
TRBJ2-1	TRBV11-3	large	NA	CASSSMGGEQFF	TGTGCCAGCAGCTCGATGGGGGGTGAGCAGTTCTTC
TRBJ2-3	TRBV4-2	NA	NA	CASSPLTGASTDTQYF	TGTGCCAGCAGCCCGTTGACAGGCGCTAGCACAGATACGCAGTATTTT
TRBJ2-7	TRBV7-6	NA	TRBD1	CASSLGDRGLTAYEQYF	TGTGCCAGCAGCTTAGGGGACAGGGGCCTTACCGCCTACGAGCAGTACTTC
TRBJ2-3	TRBV14	NA	NA	CASSQPQKYF	TGTGCCAGCAGCCAACCCCAAAAGTATTTT
TRBJ2-7	TRBV5-1	NA	NA	CASRGDSSWAYEQYF	TGCGCCAGCAGAGGCGACAGTTCCTGGGCGTACGAGCAGTACTTC
TRBJ1-1	TRBV11-2	NA	TRBD1	CASSSDRVTEAFF	TGTGCCAGCAGCTCCGACAGGGTTACTGAAGCTTTCTTT
TRBJ2-5	TRBV19	once	NA	CASSTGEWETQYF	TGTGCCAGTAGTACAGGGGAGTGGGAGACCCAGTACTTC
TRBJ2-7	TRBV28	few	TRBD1	CASSPPGQGPYEQYF	TGTGCCAGCAGTCCCCCGGGACAGGGGCCTTACGAGCAGTACTTC
TRBJ2-2	TRBV7-6	NA	NA	CASSLAGGNTGELFF	TGTGCCAGCAGCTTAGCGGGGGGAAATACCGGGGAGCTGTTTTTT
TRBJ1-2	TRBV30	NA	NA	CAWAGRIWSYGYTF	TGTGCCTGGGCAGGGAGGATTTGGAGTTATGGCTACACCTTC
TRBJ2-1	TRBV19	NA	NA	CASSIPPYRVENEQFF	TGTGCCAGTAGTATTCCCCCCTACAGGGTAGAGAATGAGCAGTTCTTC
TRBJ2-2	TRBV5-1	once	NA	CASSLARTGELFF	TGCGCCAGCAGCTTGGCGCGAACCGGGGAGCTGTTTTTT
TRBJ2-1	TRBV7-9	NA	TRBD1	CASSLAAGQGRVNEQFF	TGTGCCAGCAGCTTAGCGGCTGGACAGGGAAGGGTGAATGAGCAGTTCTTC
TRBJ1-1	TRBV12-5	NA	TRBD1	CASGLTGTGRTEAFF	TGTGCTAGTGGTTTGACAGGGACAGGGAGAACTGAAGCTTTCTTT
TRBJ1-6	TRBV7-2	NA	NA	CASSLTGMTPYNSPLHF	TGTGCCAGCAGCCTTACCGGGATGACCCCCTATAATTCACCCCTCCACTTT
TRBJ2-1	TRBV5-5	NA	NA	CASSLLQGNEQFF	TGTGCCAGCAGCTTATTACAGGGCAATGAGCAGTTCTTC
TRBJ1-5	TRBV5-6	NA	TRBD1	CASSLGGTGGGGQPQHF	TGTGCCAGCAGCTTGGGAGGGACAGGGGGCGGAGGGCAGCCCCAGCATTTT
TRBJ2-6	TRBV7-2	NA	NA	CASSARRTGANVLTF	TGTGCCAGCAGCGCGCGGAGGACTGGGGCCAACGTCCTGACTTTC
TRBJ2-5	TRBV19	NA	TRBD2	CATSGSDQETQYF	TGTGCCACTAGCGGGAGTGACCAAGAGACCCAGTACTTC
TRBJ2-5	TRBV5-1	NA	TRBD2	CASSLEVRASGGPWYQETQYF	TGCGCCAGCAGCTTGGAAGTGCGGGCTAGCGGGGGACCTTGGTACCAAGAGACCCAGTACTTC
TRBJ1-2	TRBV29-1	NA	TRBD1	CSVGGQGVGNYGYTF	TGCAGCGTAGGGGGTCAGGGGGTCGGTAACTATGGCTACACCTTC